The rows below give T cell receptor beta chains drawn from one sample of a study of blood T cell repertoires in COVID-19. TCRdb keeps only in-frame clones here, not all; method: immunoSEQ multiplex PCR. The sample contains about 190,000 clones, about four fifths of which appear only once. Material: PBMCs or T cells enriched from blood (not recorded which). Receptors were obtained from a woman aged 25 to 39 who had recovered from COVID-19. CDR3s include the opening cysteine and the closing phenylalanine or tryptophan. The D gene is left open where the match is weak. Size is stated for part of the rows, as once, few or many counts, or as a class when the clone is expanded.

CDR3aa: CASSGTSGGRNEQFF
CDR3nt: TGTGCCAGTAGTGGGACTAGCGGGGGGCGCAATGAGCAGTTCTTC
j_gene: TRBJ2-1
abundance: -
v_gene: TRBV19
len: 15
d_gene: TRBD2

CDR3aa: CSADEQGEKLFF
CDR3nt: TGCAGCGCCGATGAACAGGGAGAAAAACTGTTTTTT
j_gene: TRBJ1-4
abundance: -
v_gene: TRBV29-1
len: 12
d_gene: -

CDR3aa: CASSVVKGGEAFF
CDR3nt: TGTGCCAGCAGCGTAGTCAAGGGAGGTGAAGCTTTCTTT
j_gene: TRBJ1-1
abundance: -
v_gene: TRBV9
len: 13
d_gene: -

CDR3aa: CASRPPRGGDQPQHF
CDR3nt: TGTGCCAGTAGACCACCAAGGGGGGGTGATCAGCCCCAGCATTTT
j_gene: TRBJ1-5
abundance: -
v_gene: TRBV19
len: 15
d_gene: -

CDR3aa: CATSTAGGYTEAFF
CDR3nt: TGTGCCACCAGCACGGCAGGGGGTTACACTGAAGCTTTCTTT
j_gene: TRBJ1-1
abundance: -
v_gene: TRBV15
len: 14
d_gene: TRBD1

CDR3aa: CASRGKTSGSTDTQYF
CDR3nt: TGTGCCAGCAGGGGGAAGACTAGCGGAAGCACAGATACGCAGTATTTT
j_gene: TRBJ2-3
abundance: -
v_gene: TRBV2
len: 16
d_gene: TRBD2

CDR3aa: CASSGGATLNTEAFF
CDR3nt: TGTGCCAGCAGCGGGGGGGCTACATTGAACACTGAAGCTTTCTTT
j_gene: TRBJ1-1
abundance: once
v_gene: TRBV7-6
len: 15
d_gene: -

CDR3aa: CASSQERRTDTQYF
CDR3nt: TGTGCCAGCAGCCAAGAACGGAGGACAGATACGCAGTATTTT
j_gene: TRBJ2-3
abundance: -
v_gene: TRBV14
len: 14
d_gene: -

CDR3aa: CASSQNSYYGYTF
CDR3nt: TGTGCCAGCAGCCAAAACAGCTACTATGGCTACACCTTC
j_gene: TRBJ1-2
abundance: -
v_gene: TRBV3-1/TRBV3-2
len: 13
d_gene: -

CDR3aa: CASSPDSFNNYGYTF
CDR3nt: TGTGCCAGCAGCCCCGACAGCTTTAATAACTATGGCTACACCTTC
j_gene: TRBJ1-2
abundance: -
v_gene: TRBV6-4
len: 15
d_gene: -

CDR3aa: CASSPPGQVLLGGYTF
CDR3nt: TGTGCCAGCAGTCCGCCGGGACAGGTCCTATTAGGTGGCTACACCTTC
j_gene: TRBJ1-2
abundance: -
v_gene: TRBV28
len: 16
d_gene: TRBD1

CDR3aa: CASSLGGVQGRDTEAFF
CDR3nt: TGTGCCAGCAGCTTGGGGGGGGTACAGGGGCGGGACACTGAAGCTTTCTTT
j_gene: TRBJ1-1
abundance: -
v_gene: TRBV5-4
len: 17
d_gene: TRBD1

CDR3aa: CATSREAGGGNTIYF
CDR3nt: TGTGCCACCAGCAGAGAGGCGGGAGGCGGAAACACCATATATTTT
j_gene: TRBJ1-3
abundance: -
v_gene: TRBV15
len: 15
d_gene: -

CDR3aa: CASSLVGSYGYTF
CDR3nt: TGTGCCAGCAGCTTGGTGGGGAGCTATGGCTACACCTTC
j_gene: TRBJ1-2
abundance: many
v_gene: TRBV5-4
len: 13
d_gene: -

CDR3aa: CASSPPSANSPLHF
CDR3nt: TGTGCCAGCTCACCACCGTCTGCGAATTCACCCCTCCACTTT
j_gene: TRBJ1-6
abundance: -
v_gene: TRBV18
len: 14
d_gene: -

CDR3aa: CASSGVLNSPLHF
CDR3nt: TGTGCCAGCTCAGGGGTGCTTAATTCACCCCTCCACTTT
j_gene: TRBJ1-6
abundance: -
v_gene: TRBV28
len: 13
d_gene: -

CDR3aa: CASLPRGQYYGYTF
CDR3nt: TGTGCCAGCCTACCCCGCGGGCAGTATTATGGCTACACCTTC
j_gene: TRBJ1-2
abundance: -
v_gene: TRBV19
len: 14
d_gene: -

CDR3aa: CASSLGRGDTDTQYF
CDR3nt: TGTGCCAGCAGCTTAGGGAGGGGAGACACAGATACGCAGTATTTT
j_gene: TRBJ2-3
abundance: -
v_gene: TRBV11-3
len: 15
d_gene: -

CDR3aa: CASSQRTGRDTEAFF
CDR3nt: TGTGCCAGTAGTCAACGGACAGGTCGGGACACTGAAGCTTTCTTT
j_gene: TRBJ1-1
abundance: -
v_gene: TRBV19
len: 15
d_gene: TRBD1

CDR3aa: CASSGTGTGKLNSNQPQHF
CDR3nt: TGTGCCAGCAGCGGTACCGGGACAGGGAAGTTGAATAGCAATCAGCCCCAGCATTTT
j_gene: TRBJ1-5
abundance: -
v_gene: TRBV7-8
len: 19
d_gene: TRBD1

CDR3aa: CASRREGLGQETQYF
CDR3nt: TGCGCCAGCAGGCGGGAGGGGCTAGGGCAAGAGACCCAGTACTTC
j_gene: TRBJ2-5
abundance: -
v_gene: TRBV5-1
len: 15
d_gene: TRBD2

CDR3aa: CASSGTSAGPYEQYF
CDR3nt: TGTGCCAGCAGCGGAACGTCAGCGGGACCCTACGAGCAGTACTTC
j_gene: TRBJ2-7
abundance: -
v_gene: TRBV13
len: 15
d_gene: TRBD2

CDR3aa: CASSLDGDNQPQHF
CDR3nt: TGCGCCAGCAGCTTGGACGGTGACAATCAGCCCCAGCATTTT
j_gene: TRBJ1-5
abundance: few
v_gene: TRBV5-1
len: 14
d_gene: -

CDR3aa: CASKLWTGAGNTIYF
CDR3nt: TGTGCCAGCAAGCTCTGGACAGGGGCTGGAAACACCATATATTTT
j_gene: TRBJ1-3
abundance: once
v_gene: TRBV28
len: 15
d_gene: TRBD1

CDR3aa: CASSESYRLYGYTF
CDR3nt: TGTGCCAGCAGTGAATCGTACAGGCTCTATGGCTACACCTTC
j_gene: TRBJ1-2
abundance: -
v_gene: TRBV2
len: 14
d_gene: -